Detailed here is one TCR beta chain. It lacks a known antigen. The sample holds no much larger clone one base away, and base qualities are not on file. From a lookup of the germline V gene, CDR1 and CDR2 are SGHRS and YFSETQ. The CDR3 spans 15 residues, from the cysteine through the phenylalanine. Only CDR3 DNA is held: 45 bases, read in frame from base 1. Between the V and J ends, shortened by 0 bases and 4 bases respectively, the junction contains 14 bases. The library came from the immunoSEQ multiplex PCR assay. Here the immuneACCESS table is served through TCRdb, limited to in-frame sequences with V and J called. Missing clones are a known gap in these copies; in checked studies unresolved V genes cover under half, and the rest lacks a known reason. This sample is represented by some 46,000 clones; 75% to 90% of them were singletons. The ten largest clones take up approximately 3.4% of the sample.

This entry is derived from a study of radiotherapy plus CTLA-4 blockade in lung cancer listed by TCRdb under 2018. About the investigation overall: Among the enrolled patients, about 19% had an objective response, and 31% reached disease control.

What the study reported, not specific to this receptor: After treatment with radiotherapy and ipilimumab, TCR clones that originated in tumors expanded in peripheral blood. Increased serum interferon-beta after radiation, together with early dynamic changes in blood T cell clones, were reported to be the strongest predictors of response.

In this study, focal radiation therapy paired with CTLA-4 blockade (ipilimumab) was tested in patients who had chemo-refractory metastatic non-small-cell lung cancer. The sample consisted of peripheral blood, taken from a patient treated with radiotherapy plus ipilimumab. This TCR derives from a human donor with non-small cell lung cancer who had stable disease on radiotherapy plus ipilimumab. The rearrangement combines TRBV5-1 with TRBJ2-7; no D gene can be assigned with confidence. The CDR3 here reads CASSLERTPSYEQYF. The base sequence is TGCGCCAGCAGCTTGGAGCGTACCCCCTCATACGAGCAGTACTTC.